This T cell receptor (beta chain) is drawn from a study of neurological immune-mediated disorders. Study-level information: The approximately 35 multiple sclerosis patients comprised some 30 that were relapsing-remitting and 3 that were secondary progressive. Study results and caveats: Neither clinical nor MRI features were associated with the multiple sclerosis repertoire cluster.

Trimming removed 7 bases at V and 8 bases at J, with 8 bases between. Germline V gene data show CDR1 as MGHRA and CDR2 as YSYEKL. CDR3 length: 11 residues. This clonotype was seen many times. What it recognizes is unknown. 5'RACE with 10-nucleotide random UMIs produced the cDNA. TCRdb reanalysed the 5' RACE reads using MiXCR and keeps one entry per CDR3 protein. The sample consists of 55,000 to 85,000 distinct CDR3 sequences, about 3% of them appearing once. Libraries used 2 million unsorted PBMCs kept frozen in RNAlater. J is TRBJ2-2 and V is TRBV4-1, with D unresolved. The TCR was taken from a woman in her fifties or sixties with multiple sclerosis. Sequenced input: PBMCs. Written as DNA, the CDR3 is TGCGCCAGCAACTCCGGGGGGGAGCTGTTTTTT. Translating it yields CASNSGGELFF.